This TCR beta chain emerged from a study of CXCR3-negative and CXCR3-positive naive CD8 T cells. On this clonotype itself: The antigen is not known.

The CDR3 is made up of 13 amino acids. Germline lookup yields CDR1 MNHEY and CDR2 SVGEGT. Study-wide findings and caveats: In CXCR3-positive naive cells, the TRB CDR3s were more hydrophobic than in CXCR3-negative naive cells. Fresh PBMCs went into most assays, and CXCR3 expression partly declined after cryopreservation. High diversity, comparable across both naive subsets, contrasted with much lower diversity in memory CD8+ cells.

All TRB cDNA libraries came from 5' RACE performed with UMI labels. TCRdb processed the 5' RACE reads again and assigns one entry to each CDR3 protein, with no DNA. This listing includes tens of thousands of distinct CDR3 sequences. The clonotype originates from a human donor in good health. Some clones in this sample may be carry-over from other donors' samples. The sequenced sample consisted of naive CXCR3+ CD8+ T cells from blood. Documented subset: CD45RO-CCR7+CD27+CD95- naive CD8+ T cells expressing CXCR3 (TNR3+). This chain joins TRBV6-2 or TRBV6-3 and TRBJ2-1; as DNA is missing, the TRBD2 call by TCRdb cannot be tested. CDR3 sequence: CASSYGRANEQFF.